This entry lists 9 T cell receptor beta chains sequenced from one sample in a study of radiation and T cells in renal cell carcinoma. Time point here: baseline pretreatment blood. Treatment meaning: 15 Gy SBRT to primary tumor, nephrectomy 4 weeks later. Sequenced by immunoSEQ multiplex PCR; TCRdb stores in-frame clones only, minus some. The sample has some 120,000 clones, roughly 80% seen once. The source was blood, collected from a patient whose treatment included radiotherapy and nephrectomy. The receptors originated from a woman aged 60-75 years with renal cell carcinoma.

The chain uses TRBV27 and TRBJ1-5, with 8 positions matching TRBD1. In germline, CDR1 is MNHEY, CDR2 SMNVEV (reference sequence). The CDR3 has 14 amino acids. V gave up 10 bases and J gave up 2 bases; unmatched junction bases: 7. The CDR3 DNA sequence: TGTGCCACCGCCGACAGGGGCGGCAATCAGCCCCAGCATTTT. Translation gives CATADRGGNQPQHF.

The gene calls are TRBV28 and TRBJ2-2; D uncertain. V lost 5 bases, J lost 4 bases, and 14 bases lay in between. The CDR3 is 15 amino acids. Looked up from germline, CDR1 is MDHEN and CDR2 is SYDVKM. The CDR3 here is CASSLFRASTGELFF. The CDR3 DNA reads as TGTGCCAGCAGTCTTTTCCGGGCCAGCACCGGGGAGCTGTTTTTT.

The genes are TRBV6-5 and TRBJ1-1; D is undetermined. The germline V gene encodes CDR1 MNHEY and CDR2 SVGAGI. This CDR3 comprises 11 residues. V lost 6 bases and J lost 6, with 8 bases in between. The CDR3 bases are TGTGCCAGCAGCCGGACGGCTGAAGCTTTCTTT. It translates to CASSRTAEAFF.

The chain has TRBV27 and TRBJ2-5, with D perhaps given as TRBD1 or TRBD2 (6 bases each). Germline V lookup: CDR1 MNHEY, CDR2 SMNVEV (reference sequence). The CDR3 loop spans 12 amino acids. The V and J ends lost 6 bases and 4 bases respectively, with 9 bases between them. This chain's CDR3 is CASSGGGETQYF. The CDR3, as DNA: TGTGCCAGCAGCGGGGGCGGAGAGACCCAGTACTTC.

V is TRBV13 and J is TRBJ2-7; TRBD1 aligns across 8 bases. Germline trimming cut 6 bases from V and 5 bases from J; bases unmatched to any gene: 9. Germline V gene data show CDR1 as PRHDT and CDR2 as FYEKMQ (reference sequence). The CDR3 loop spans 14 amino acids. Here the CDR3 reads CASSRSQGAHEQYF. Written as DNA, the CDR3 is TGTGCCAGCAGTCGTAGTCAGGGGGCCCACGAGCAGTACTTC.

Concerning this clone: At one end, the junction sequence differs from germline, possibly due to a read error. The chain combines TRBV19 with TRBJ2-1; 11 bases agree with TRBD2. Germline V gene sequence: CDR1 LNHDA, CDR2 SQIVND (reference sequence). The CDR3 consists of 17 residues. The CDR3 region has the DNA TGTGCCAGTAGTATAGTGAGGCTAGCGGGGGGTTACAATGGGCAGTTCTTC. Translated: CASSIVRLAGGYNGQFF.

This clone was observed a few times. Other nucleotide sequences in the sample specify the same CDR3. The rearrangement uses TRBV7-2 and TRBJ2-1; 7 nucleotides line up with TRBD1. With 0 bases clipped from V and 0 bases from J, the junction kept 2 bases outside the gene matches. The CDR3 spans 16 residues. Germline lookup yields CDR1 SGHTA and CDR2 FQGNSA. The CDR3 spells CASSLAAGGSYNEQFF. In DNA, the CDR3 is TGTGCCAGCAGCTTAGCCGCAGGGGGCTCCTACAATGAGCAGTTCTTC. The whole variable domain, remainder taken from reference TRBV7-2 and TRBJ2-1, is GAGVSQSPSNKVTEKGKDVELRCDPISGHTALYWYRQSLGQGLEFLIYFQGNSAPDKSGLPSDRFSAERTGGSVSTLTIQRTQQEDSAVYLCASSLAAGGSYNEQFFGPGTRLTVL.

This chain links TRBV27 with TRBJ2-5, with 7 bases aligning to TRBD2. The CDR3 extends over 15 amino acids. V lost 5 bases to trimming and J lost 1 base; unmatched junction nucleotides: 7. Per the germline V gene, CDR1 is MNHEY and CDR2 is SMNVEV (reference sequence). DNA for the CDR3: TGTGCCAGCAGTAGCGGGATTGGGGTCCAAGAGACCCAGTACTTC. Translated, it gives CASSSGIGVQETQYF.

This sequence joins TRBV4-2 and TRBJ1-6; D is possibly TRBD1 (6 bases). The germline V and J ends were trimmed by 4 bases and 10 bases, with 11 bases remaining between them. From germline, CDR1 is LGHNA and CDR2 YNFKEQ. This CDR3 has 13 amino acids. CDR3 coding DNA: TGTGCCAGCAGCCTCCAGGGGATCTCACCCCTCCACTTT. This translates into CASSLQGISPLHF.